This entry features one TCR beta chain sequence. TCRdb keeps only in-frame clones here, not all; method: immunoSEQ multiplex PCR. The repertoire includes over 40,000 clones, 75% to 90% of them detected once, and 5.1% sits in the top ten. Germline V gives CDR1 MDHEN, CDR2 SYDVKM. V was trimmed by 5 bases and J by 4 bases, leaving 14 bases between them. This CDR3 contains 14 residues. Exclusion of a patient followed from autoimmune disease history or systemic immunosuppression. Peripheral blood came from all dose cohorts at three timepoints. The sample belongs to a study of OX40 agonist ivuxolimab in advanced cancers. Background on the study: Each patient was given ivuxolimab into a vein every 2 weeks, at 0.01 to 10 mg/kg.

The gene calls are TRBV28 and TRBJ1-2, with D tentatively TRBD1 (6 bases). Here the sequenced sample was CD4+ or CD8+ T cells sorted from blood, taken in a trial of the OX40 agonist ivuxolimab. This TCR was sampled from an adult with an advanced solid tumor such as melanoma, head and neck, liver or kidney cancer. CDR3 DNA sequence: TGTGCCAGCAGTGCTACCGGGACACGCTATGGCTACACCTTC. As protein: CASSATGTRYGYTF.